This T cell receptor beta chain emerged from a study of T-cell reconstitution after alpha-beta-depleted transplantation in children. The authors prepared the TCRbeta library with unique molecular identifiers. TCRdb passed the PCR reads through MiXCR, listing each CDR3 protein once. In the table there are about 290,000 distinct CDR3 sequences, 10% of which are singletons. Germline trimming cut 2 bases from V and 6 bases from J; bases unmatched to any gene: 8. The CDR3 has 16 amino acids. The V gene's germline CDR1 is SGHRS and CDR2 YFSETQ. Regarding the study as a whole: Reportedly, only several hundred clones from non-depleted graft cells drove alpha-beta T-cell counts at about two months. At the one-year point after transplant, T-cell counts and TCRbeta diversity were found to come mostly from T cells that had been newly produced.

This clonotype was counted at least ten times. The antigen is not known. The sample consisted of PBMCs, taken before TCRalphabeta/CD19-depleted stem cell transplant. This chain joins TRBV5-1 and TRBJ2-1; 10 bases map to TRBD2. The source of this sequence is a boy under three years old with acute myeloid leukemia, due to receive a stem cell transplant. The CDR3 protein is CASSLAGGKGANEQFF. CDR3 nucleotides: TGCGCCAGCAGCTTAGCGGGGGGGAAAGGGGCCAATGAGCAGTTCTTC.